This entry describes one TCR beta chain. The antigen remains unidentified. Sequencing was performed with immunoSEQ multiplex PCR; in TCRdb, only in-frame clones are kept and a portion is missing. The repertoire holds some 150,000 clones, with 90% to 95% as singletons. The CDR3 extends over 14 amino acids. V lost 0 bases and J lost 5, with 12 bases in between. In germline, CDR1 is SGHNT, CDR2 YYREEE (reference sequence). The sample comes from a study of T cell responses to AZD1222 COVID-19 vaccine. Study-wide results and limits: With dominance at 160-218 and 743-854, vaccine-associated CD4 TCRs spanned spike.

The sample here was peripheral blood, taken on day 0 of AZD1222 vaccination. The gene calls are TRBV5-4 and TRBJ2-7, with D possibly being TRBD2 (5 bases). The sequence was obtained from an adult in good health. The CDR3: CASSLESSVNEQYF. As DNA, the CDR3 is TGTGCCAGCAGCTTGGAGAGTAGCGTGAACGAGCAGTACTTC.